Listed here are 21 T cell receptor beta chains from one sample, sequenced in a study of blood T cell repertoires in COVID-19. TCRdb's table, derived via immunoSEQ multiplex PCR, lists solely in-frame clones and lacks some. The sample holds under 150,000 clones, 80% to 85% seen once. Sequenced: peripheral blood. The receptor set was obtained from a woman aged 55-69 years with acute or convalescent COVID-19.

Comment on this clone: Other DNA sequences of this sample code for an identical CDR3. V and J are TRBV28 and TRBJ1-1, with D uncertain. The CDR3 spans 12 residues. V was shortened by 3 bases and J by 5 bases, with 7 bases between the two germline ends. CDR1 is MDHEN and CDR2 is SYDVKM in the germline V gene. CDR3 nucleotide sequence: TGTGCCAGCAGTTTCAGTTCTACTGAAGCTTTCTTT. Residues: CASSFSSTEAFF. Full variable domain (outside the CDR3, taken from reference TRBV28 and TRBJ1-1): DVKVTQSSRYLVKRTGEKVFLECVQDMDHENMFWYRQDPGLGLRLIYFSYDVKMKEKGDIPEGYSVSREKKERFSLILESASTNQTSMYLCASSFSSTEAFFGQGTRLTVV.

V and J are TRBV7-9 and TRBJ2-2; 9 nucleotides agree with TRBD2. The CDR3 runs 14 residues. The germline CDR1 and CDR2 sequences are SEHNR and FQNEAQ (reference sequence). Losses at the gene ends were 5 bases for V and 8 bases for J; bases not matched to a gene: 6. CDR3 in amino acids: CASSISGSPGELFF. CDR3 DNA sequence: TGTGCCAGCAGCATTAGCGGGAGCCCTGGGGAGCTGTTTTTT.

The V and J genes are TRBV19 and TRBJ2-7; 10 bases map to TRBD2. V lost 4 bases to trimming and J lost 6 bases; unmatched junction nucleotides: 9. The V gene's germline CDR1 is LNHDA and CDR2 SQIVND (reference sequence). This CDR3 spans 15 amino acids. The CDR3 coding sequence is TGTGCCAGTAGTAGGTCAGCTAGCGGGAGTGGCGAGCAGTACTTC. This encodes CASSRSASGSGEQYF.

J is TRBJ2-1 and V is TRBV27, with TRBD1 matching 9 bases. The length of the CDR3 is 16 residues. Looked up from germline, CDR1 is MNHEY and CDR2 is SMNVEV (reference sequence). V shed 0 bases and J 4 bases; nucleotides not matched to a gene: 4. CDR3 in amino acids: CASSLSGQGGYNEQFF. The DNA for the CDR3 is TGTGCCAGCAGTTTATCGGGACAGGGTGGGTACAATGAGCAGTTCTTC.

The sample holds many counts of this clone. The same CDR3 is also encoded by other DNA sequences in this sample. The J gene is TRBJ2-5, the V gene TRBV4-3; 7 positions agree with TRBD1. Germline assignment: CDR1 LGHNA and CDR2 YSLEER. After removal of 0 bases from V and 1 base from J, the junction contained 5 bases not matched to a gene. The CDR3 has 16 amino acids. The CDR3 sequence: CASSQDLPGGQETQYF. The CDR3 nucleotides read TGCGCCAGCAGCCAAGATTTGCCAGGGGGCCAAGAGACCCAGTACTTC.

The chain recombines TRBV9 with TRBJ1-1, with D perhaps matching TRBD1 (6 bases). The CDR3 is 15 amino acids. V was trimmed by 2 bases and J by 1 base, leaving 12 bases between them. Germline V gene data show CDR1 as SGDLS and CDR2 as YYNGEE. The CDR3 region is CASSVGQLGNTEAFF. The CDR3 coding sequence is TGTGCCAGCAGCGTTGGACAGTTGGGGAACACTGAAGCTTTCTTT.

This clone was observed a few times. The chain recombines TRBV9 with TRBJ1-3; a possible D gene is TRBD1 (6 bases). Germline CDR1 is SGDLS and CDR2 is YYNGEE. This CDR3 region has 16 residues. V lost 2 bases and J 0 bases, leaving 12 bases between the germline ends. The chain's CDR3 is CASSVSTGSSGNTIYF. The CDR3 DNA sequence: TGTGCCAGCAGCGTTTCAACAGGGAGCTCTGGAAACACCATATATTTT.

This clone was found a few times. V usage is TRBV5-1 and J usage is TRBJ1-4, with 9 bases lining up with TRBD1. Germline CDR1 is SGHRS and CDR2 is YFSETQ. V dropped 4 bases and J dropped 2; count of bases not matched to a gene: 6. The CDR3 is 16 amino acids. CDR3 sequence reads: CASSAGQGRTNEKLFF. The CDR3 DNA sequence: TGCGCCAGCAGCGCTGGACAGGGGAGGACTAATGAAAAACTGTTTTTT. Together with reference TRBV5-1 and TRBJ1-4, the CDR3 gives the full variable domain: KAGVTQTPRYLIKTRGQQVTLSCSPISGHRSVSWYQQTPGQGLQFLFEYFSETQRNKGNFPGRFSGRQFSNSRSEMNVSTLELGDSALYLCASSAGQGRTNEKLFFGSGTQLSVL.

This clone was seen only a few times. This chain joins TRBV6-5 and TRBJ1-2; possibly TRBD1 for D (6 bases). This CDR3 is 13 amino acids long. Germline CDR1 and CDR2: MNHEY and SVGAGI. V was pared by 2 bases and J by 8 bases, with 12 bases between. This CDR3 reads CASSYRQDVGYTF. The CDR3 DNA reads TGTGCCAGCAGTTACCGACAGGACGTCGGCTACACCTTC.

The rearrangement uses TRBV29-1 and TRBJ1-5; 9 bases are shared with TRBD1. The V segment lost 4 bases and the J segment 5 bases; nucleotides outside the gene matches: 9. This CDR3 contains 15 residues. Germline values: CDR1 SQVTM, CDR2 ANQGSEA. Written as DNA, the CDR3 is TGCAGCGTTGTGGAGAGACAGGGGGACGATCAGCCCCAGCATTTT. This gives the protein CSVVERQGDDQPQHF.

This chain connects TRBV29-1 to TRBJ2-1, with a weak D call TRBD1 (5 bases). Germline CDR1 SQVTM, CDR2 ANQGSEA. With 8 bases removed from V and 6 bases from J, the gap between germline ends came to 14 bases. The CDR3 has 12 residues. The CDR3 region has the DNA TGCAGCCTCCGACAGAACGTCAATGAGCAGTTCTTC. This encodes CSLRQNVNEQFF.

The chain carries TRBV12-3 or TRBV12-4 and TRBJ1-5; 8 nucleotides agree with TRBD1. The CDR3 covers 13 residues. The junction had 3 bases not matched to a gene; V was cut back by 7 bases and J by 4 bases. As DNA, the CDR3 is TGTGCCAGCAACCACAGGGGGAATCAGCCCCAGCATTTT. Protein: CASNHRGNQPQHF.

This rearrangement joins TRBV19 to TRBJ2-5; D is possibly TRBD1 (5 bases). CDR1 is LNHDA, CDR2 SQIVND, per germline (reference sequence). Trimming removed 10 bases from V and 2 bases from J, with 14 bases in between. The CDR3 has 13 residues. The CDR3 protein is CATLGQGQETQYF. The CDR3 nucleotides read TGTGCCACCCTGGGGCAGGGTCAAGAGACCCAGTACTTC.

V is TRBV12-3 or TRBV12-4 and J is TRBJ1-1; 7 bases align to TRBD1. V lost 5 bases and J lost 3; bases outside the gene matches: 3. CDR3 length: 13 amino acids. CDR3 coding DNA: TGTGCCAGCAGTAGACAGGGTGACACTGAAGCTTTCTTT. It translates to CASSRQGDTEAFF.

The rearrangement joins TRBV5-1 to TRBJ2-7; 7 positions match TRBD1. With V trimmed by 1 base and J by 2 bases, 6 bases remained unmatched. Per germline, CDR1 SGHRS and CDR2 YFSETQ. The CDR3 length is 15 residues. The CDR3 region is CASSLWGDRAYEQYF. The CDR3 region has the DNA TGCGCCAGCAGCTTGTGGGGAGACAGGGCCTACGAGCAGTACTTC.

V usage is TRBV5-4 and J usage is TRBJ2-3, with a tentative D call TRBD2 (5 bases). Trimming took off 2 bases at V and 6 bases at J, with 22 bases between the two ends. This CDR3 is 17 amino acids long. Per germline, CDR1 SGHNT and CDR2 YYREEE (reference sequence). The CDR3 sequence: CASSLYSGLERIDTQYF. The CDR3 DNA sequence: TGTGCCAGCAGCTTATATTCAGGACTCGAAAGGATTGATACGCAGTATTTT.

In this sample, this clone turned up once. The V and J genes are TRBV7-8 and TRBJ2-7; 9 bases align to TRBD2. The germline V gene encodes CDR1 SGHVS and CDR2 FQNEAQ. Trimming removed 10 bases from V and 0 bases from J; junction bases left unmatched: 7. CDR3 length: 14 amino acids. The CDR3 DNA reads TGTGCCACAGACAGCGGGAGGAGCTCCTACGAGCAGTACTTC. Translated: CATDSGRSSYEQYF.

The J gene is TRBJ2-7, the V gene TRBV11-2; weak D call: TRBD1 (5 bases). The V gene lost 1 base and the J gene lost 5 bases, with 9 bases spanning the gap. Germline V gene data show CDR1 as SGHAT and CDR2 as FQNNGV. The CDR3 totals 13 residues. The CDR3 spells CASSLVRRDEQYF. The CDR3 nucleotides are TGTGCCAGCAGCTTAGTCCGCAGGGACGAGCAGTACTTC.

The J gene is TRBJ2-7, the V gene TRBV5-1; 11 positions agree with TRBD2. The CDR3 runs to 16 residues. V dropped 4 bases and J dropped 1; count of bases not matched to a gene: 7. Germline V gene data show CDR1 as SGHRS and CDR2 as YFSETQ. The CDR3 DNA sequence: TGCGCCAGCAGCCTGCTAGCGGGAGGATCTTCCTACGAGCAGTACTTC. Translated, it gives CASSLLAGGSSYEQYF.

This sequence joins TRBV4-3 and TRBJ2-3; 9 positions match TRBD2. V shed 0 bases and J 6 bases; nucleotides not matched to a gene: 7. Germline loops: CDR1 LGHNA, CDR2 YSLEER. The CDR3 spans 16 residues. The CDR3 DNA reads TGCGCCAGCAGCCAAGATCTGGCGGGAGGGGACGATACGCAGTATTTT. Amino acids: CASSQDLAGGDDTQYF.

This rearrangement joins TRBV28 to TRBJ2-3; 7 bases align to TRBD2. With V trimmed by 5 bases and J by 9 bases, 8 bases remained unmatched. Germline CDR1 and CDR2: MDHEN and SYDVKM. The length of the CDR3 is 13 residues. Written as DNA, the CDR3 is TGTGCCAGCAGTCAAGGTAGGCGGGAGACGCAGTATTTT. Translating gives CASSQGRRETQYF.